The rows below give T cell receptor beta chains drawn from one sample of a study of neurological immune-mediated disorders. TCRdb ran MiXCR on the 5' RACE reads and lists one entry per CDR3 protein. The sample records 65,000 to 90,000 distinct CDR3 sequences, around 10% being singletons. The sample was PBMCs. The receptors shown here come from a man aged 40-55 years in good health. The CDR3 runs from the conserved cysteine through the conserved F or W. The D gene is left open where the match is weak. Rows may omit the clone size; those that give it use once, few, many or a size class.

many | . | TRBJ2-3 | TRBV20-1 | TGCAGTGCTAGAGACGTCTCTCCCACAGATACGCAGTATTTT | CSARDVSPTDTQYF
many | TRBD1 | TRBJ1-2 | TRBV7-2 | TGTGCCAGCAGCCCGGACAGGGTTTATGGCTACACCTTC | CASSPDRVYGYTF
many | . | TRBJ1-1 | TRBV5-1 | TGCGCCAGCAGCTTGGGGGGCAACACTGAAGCTTTCTTT | CASSLGGNTEAFF
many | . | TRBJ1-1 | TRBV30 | TGTGCCGGGGGGAGCACTGAAGCTTTCTTT | CAGGSTEAFF
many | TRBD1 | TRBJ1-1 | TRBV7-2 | TGTGCCAGCAGGGATATTGACAGGGGGCTGACTGAAGCTTTCTTT | CASRDIDRGLTEAFF
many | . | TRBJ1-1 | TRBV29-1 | TGCAGCGTTGAACAGAACACTGAAGCTTTCTTT | CSVEQNTEAFF
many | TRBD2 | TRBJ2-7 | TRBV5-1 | TGCGCCAGCAGCCCGAGCGGGAGAGGAGTGCAGTACTTC | CASSPSGRGVQYF
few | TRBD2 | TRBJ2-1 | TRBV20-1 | TGCAGTGCTTGGACTAGCGAGGGGAGCTCCTACAATGAGCAGTTCTTC | CSAWTSEGSSYNEQFF
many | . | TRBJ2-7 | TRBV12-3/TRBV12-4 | TGTGCCAGCAGTTTCGACGTCGGGGAGCAGTACTTC | CASSFDVGEQYF
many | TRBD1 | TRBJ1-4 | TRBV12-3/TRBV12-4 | TGTGCCAGCAGTCCCGGACAGGGTAATGAAAAACTGTTTTTT | CASSPGQGNEKLFF
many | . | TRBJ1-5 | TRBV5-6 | TGTGCCAGCAGCCCCAGTGGACAGCTAGATCAGCCCCAGCATTTT | CASSPSGQLDQPQHF
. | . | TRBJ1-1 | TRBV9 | TGTGCCAGCGCCCGGGAGGGTATTGGCACTGAAGCTTTCTTT | CASAREGIGTEAFF
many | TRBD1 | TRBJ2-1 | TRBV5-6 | TGTGCCAGCAGCTTGGATACAGGGGGTTCCTACAATGAGCAGTTCTTC | CASSLDTGGSYNEQFF
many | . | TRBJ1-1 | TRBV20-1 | TGCAGTGCTCCCGGACCGACCTCCGAAACTTTCTTT | CSAPGPTSETFF
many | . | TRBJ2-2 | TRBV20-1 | TGCAGTGCTCCAGCCCCCACCGGGGAGCTGTTTTTT | CSAPAPTGELFF
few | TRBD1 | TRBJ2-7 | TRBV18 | TGTGCCAGCTCACCCGACAGGGGGCGAGGCAGTTACTACGAGCAGTACTTC | CASSPDRGRGSYYEQYF
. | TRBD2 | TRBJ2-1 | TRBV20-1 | TGTAGTGCTAGCGGGGGGGCCGGTGAGCAGATCTTC | CSASGGAGEQIF
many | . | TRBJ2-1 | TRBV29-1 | TGCAGCGTTGGTCTAGGGGCATACAATGAGCAGTTCTTC | CSVGLGAYNEQFF
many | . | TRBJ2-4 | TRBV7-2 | TGTGCCAGCAGCTCCGCGTATAAAAACATTCAGTACTTC | CASSSAYKNIQYF
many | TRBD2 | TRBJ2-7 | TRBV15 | TGTGCCACCAGCGAGCGGGGGGCGGACTACGAGCAGTACTTC | CATSERGADYEQYF
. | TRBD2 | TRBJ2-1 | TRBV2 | TGTGCCAGCAGCCGACTAGCGGGGCTCTCCTACAATGAGCAGTTCTTC | CASSRLAGLSYNEQFF
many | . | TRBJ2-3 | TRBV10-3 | TGTGCCATCAGTGAGGCAGTGTCCTTCCGACTATCCACAGATACGCAGTATTTT | CAISEAVSFRLSTDTQYF
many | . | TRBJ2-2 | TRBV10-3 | TGTGCCACGCACCGGGACGGGAACACCGGGGAGCTGTTTTTT | CATHRDGNTGELFF
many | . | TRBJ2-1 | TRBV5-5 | TGTGCCAGCAGCTTGGACGGACTATACAATGAGCAGTTCTTC | CASSLDGLYNEQFF
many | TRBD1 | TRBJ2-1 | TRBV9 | TGTGCCAGCAGCACAACCGGGACAGGATACAATGAGCAGTTCTTC | CASSTTGTGYNEQFF
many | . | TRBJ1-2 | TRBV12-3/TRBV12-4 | TGTGCCAGCAGTGGACCGGGGGTGGACTACACCTTC | CASSGPGVDYTF
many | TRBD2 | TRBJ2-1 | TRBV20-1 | TGCAGTGCTAGAGATCCAGCGGGAGACTACAATGAGCAGTTCTTC | CSARDPAGDYNEQFF
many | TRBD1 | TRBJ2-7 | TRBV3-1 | TGTGCCAGCAGCCAGGACAGGGCAGGCGAGCAGTACTTC | CASSQDRAGEQYF
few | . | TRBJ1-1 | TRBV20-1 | TGCAGTGCCGACCCGCTTGGACAGTCCGAAGCTTTCTTT | CSADPLGQSEAFF
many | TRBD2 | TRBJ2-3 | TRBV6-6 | TGTGCCAGCGGGAGGGGAGATACGCAGTATTTT | CASGRGDTQYF
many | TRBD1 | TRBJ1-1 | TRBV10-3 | TGTGCCACGGGACAGGGGTCGGTGAACACTGAAGCTTTCTTT | CATGQGSVNTEAFF
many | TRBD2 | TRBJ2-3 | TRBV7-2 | TGTGCCAGCAGCTTTGGCGGGGGGCCCTACACAGATACGCAGTATTTT | CASSFGGGPYTDTQYF
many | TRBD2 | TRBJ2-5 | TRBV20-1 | TGCAGTGCTAGGGGTCCGGGGGGGGTTCAAGAGACCCAGTACTTC | CSARGPGGVQETQYF
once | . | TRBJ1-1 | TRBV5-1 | TGCGCCAGCGAAACCGGGGCCTACACTGAAGCTTTCTTT | CASETGAYTEAFF
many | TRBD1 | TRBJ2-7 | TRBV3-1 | TGTGCCAGCAGCTACGGACAGGCCGCGGGCGAGCAGTACTTC | CASSYGQAAGEQYF
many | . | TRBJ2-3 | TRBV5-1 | TGCGCCAGCAGCTGGGCCGGGGACACAGATACGCAGTATTTT | CASSWAGDTDTQYF
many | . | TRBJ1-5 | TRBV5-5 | TGTGCCAGCAGCTCCGAAGGGAACAATCAGCCCCAGCATTTT | CASSSEGNNQPQHF
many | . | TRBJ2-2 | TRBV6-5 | TGTGCCAGCATTCCCCGGGCTCTCCTGAACACCGGGGAGCTGTTTTTT | CASIPRALLNTGELFF
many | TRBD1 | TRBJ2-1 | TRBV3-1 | TGTGCCAGCAGGGGACAGGGCACCGTCAATGAGCAGTTCTTC | CASRGQGTVNEQFF
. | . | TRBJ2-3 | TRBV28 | TGTGCCAGCAGTTTATCGGGCTACATCACGTCTAGCACAGATACGCAGTATTTT | CASSLSGYITSSTDTQYF
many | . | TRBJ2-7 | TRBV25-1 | TGTGCCAGCAGCAACCGGGACAACTCCTACGAGCAGTACTTC | CASSNRDNSYEQYF
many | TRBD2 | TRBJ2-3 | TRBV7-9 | TGTGCCAGCAGGCTTAGCGGGGGGGCCTTGACAGATACGCAGTATTTT | CASRLSGGALTDTQYF
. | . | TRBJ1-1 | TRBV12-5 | TGTGCTAGTGGTTTGACCCAGCTGACTCCGAACACTGAAGCTTTCTTT | CASGLTQLTPNTEAFF
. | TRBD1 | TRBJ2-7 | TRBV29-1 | TGCAGCGTAACATCCGCGCGGGACAGGGCCCCCTACGAGCAGTACTTC | CSVTSARDRAPYEQYF
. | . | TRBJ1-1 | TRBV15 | TGTGCTACCAGCAGAGAGGCGAACACTGAAGCTATCTTT | CATSREANTEAIF
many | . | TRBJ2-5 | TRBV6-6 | TGTGCCAGCAGTTACACAGGGAGGGTAGAGACCCAGTACTTC | CASSYTGRVETQYF
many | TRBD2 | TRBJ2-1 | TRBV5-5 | TGTGCCAGCAGCGGGAGCGGGGGGCTCGCCAATGAGCAGTTCTTC | CASSGSGGLANEQFF
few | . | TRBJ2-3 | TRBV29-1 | TGCAGCTGTTTGAGCACAGATACGCAGTATTTT | CSCLSTDTQYF
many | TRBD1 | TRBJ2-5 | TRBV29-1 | TGCAGCGTTGATCCGACAGGGGGAGAGACCCAGTACTTC | CSVDPTGGETQYF
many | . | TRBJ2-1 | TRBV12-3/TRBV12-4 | TGTGCCAGCAGTGACCTCGGCTCCGGCCACAATGAGCAGTTCTTC | CASSDLGSGHNEQFF
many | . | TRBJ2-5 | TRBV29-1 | TGCAGCGTTGAAGCAGGGACGGGAGAGACCCAGTACTTC | CSVEAGTGETQYF
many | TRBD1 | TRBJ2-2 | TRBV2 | TGTGCCAGCAGGATGGGACAGGGTGGCACCGGGGAGCTGTTTTTT | CASRMGQGGTGELFF
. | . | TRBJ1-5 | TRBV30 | TGTGCCTGGAGTCCTGACGGTAGCAATCAGCCCCAGAATTTT | CAWSPDGSNQPQNF
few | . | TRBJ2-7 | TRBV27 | TGTGCCAGCAGCCAAAGGGGCAGCCTAGGCGAGCAGTACTTC | CASSQRGSLGEQYF
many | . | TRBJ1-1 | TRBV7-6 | TGTGCCAGCAGCTTAGCAGCAGGGGAGAACACTGAAGCTTTCTTT | CASSLAAGENTEAFF